Following are 13 T cell receptor beta chains from one sample sequenced in a study of siplizumab effects on memory and regulatory T cells. Assay: immunoSEQ multiplex PCR; the TCRdb copy retains only in-frame clones and omits some. The sample has 95,000 to 100,000 clones; approximately 91% are singletons. What was sequenced was non-Treg CD4+ T cells sorted from blood. The receptor set was obtained from a human donor in good health.

To note about this clone: Other DNA variants within this sample encode the same CDR3. The chain carries TRBV21-1 and TRBJ1-2; the table names TRBD1, a call not compared with the DNA. TRBV21-1 is a pseudogene segment. The CDR3 covers 15 residues. CDR3 bases: TGTGCCAGCAGCAACCCGGACAGGACAAACTACGGCTACACCTTC. Translating it yields CASSNPDRTNYGYTF.

This clone was seen once. The chain carries TRBV6-1 and TRBJ2-7, with 8 bases matching TRBD2. Germline V gene data show CDR1 as MNHNS and CDR2 as SASEGT. The CDR3 contains 14 residues. The junction had 5 bases not matched to a gene; V was cut back by 4 bases and J by 3 bases. In DNA, the CDR3 is TGTGCCAGCAGTGCTTCAGCGGGAGTCTACGAGCAGTACTTC. Its protein product is CASSASAGVYEQYF.

The gene calls are TRBV30 and TRBJ1-5; 7 nucleotides align to TRBD1. This CDR3 contains 17 residues. Per the germline V gene, CDR1 is GTSNPN and CDR2 is SVGIG (reference sequence). V lost 5 bases to trimming and J lost 1 base; unmatched junction nucleotides: 14. CDR3 sequence (DNA): TGTGCCTGGGGGTTAGGAGGGGGCGGCCGAAGCAATCAGCCCCAGCATTTT. It is translated as CAWGLGGGGRSNQPQHF.

This sequence joins TRBV6-6 and TRBJ2-1, with 9 bases lining up with TRBD1. This CDR3 contains 14 residues. V lost 6 bases and J lost 5; bases outside the gene matches: 5. Looked up from germline, CDR1 is MNHNY and CDR2 is SVGAGI (reference sequence). The CDR3 DNA is TGTGCCAGCAGCCTACAGGGGGCGAACAATGAGCAGTTCTTC. This gives the protein CASSLQGANNEQFF.

The rearrangement links TRBV28 to TRBJ1-1; D is unclear. CDR1 and CDR2 from the germline V gene are MDHEN and SYDVKM. The CDR3 is 12 amino acids. V lost 5 bases, J lost 5 bases, and 9 bases lay in between. CDR3 loop: CASSGEFTEAFF. CDR3 DNA sequence: TGTGCCAGCAGTGGTGAATTTACTGAAGCTTTCTTT.

The chain carries TRBV28 and TRBJ2-3; 7 bases fit TRBD2. The V gene's germline CDR1 is MDHEN and CDR2 SYDVKM. CDR3 length equals 17 residues. V gave up 4 bases and J gave up 5 bases; unmatched junction bases: 15. The CDR3, as DNA: TGTGCCAGCAGTTCCGAGTTCGGTTGGGAGGGGATAGATACGCAGTATTTT. As protein: CASSSEFGWEGIDTQYF.

V usage is TRBV7-2 and J usage is TRBJ2-3, with 9 bases that match TRBD2. Looked up from germline, CDR1 is SGHTA and CDR2 is FQGNSA. CDR3 length equals 15 residues. Unmatched junction bases numbered 1, after V lost 1 base and J lost 2 bases. Here the CDR3 reads CASSLGLAVTDTQYF. The CDR3 region has the DNA TGTGCCAGCAGCTTAGGACTAGCGGTCACAGATACGCAGTATTTT.

The chain joins TRBV10-3 to TRBJ2-2, with unresolved D. Germline values: CDR1 ENHRY, CDR2 SYGVKD. The CDR3 loop spans 14 amino acids. V lost 4 bases, J lost 0 bases, and 6 bases lay in between. The CDR3 DNA reads TGTGCCATCAGTGGGGTATCGAACACCGGGGAGCTGTTTTTT. It specifies CAISGVSNTGELFF.

The chain recombines TRBV5-1 with TRBJ2-6; 8 bases match TRBD2. Germline V lookup: CDR1 SGHRS, CDR2 YFSETQ. The CDR3 consists of 15 residues. With V trimmed by 6 bases and J by 4 bases, 6 bases remained unmatched. This chain's CDR3 is CASTREGTGANVLTF. CDR3 DNA sequence: TGCGCCAGCACCCGGGAGGGTACCGGGGCCAACGTCCTGACTTTC.

The chain uses TRBV30 and TRBJ1-6; tentatively, D is TRBD1 (5 bases). Germline assignment: CDR1 GTSNPN and CDR2 SVGIG (reference sequence). The CDR3 loop spans 15 amino acids. Trimming shortened V by 3 bases and J by 0 bases, and 9 bases separated the two germline ends. This CDR3 reads CAWRGPSSYNSPLHF. The CDR3 nucleotides read TGTGCCTGGAGGGGACCCAGCTCCTATAATTCACCCCTCCACTTT.

The chain joins TRBV7-8 to TRBJ2-5; no clear D gene. The CDR3 has 13 amino acids. CDR1 SGHVS and CDR2 FQNEAQ come from the germline V gene. Trimming took off 1 base at V and 4 bases at J, with 7 bases between the two ends. The CDR3 bases are TGTGCCAGCAGCTTAGGGGGTTCAGAGACCCAGTACTTC. Its translation is CASSLGGSETQYF.

The gene calls are TRBV15 and TRBJ2-5; 14 nucleotides match TRBD2. The CDR3 length is 17 residues. The V and J ends lost 5 bases and 3 bases, in that order; junction bases with no gene match: 8. Looked up from germline, CDR1 is LNHNV and CDR2 is YYDKDF (reference sequence). CDR3 sequence: CATSPTTSGRGKETQYF. The CDR3 coding sequence is TGTGCCACCAGCCCAACGACTAGCGGGAGGGGAAAAGAGACCCAGTACTTC.

This chain uses TRBV7-3 with TRBJ2-1; D unresolved. The V and J ends lost 2 bases and 4 bases respectively, with 3 bases between them. Looked up from germline, CDR1 is SGHTA and CDR2 is FQGTGA. This CDR3 is built from 12 residues. This CDR3 reads CASSLVYNEQFF. In nucleotides, the CDR3 is TGTGCCAGCAGCTTAGTGTACAATGAGCAGTTCTTC.